The source of this TCR beta chain is a study of cytomegalovirus exposure and HLA in healthy donors. Overall study findings and caveats: Later findings reportedly placed an Asian-associated ancestry cluster below the approximately 700-donor mean for N-insertions. Researchers counted around 170 TCR beta chains as cytomegalovirus-associated. Analysis performed later found more than 15,000 TCR beta sequences associated with HLA alleles at 0.05 false discovery rate.

PCR used 60 Vbeta primers and 13 Jbeta primers. Repertoires were generated with immunoSEQ multiplex PCR, while TCRdb's copy carries only in-frame clones and drops some. The repertoire consists of about 140,000 clones, with 65% to 85% occurring once and the leading ten covering more than 0.95%. V lost 4 bases and J 3 bases, leaving 12 bases between the germline ends. Looked up from germline, CDR1 is SGHAT and CDR2 is FQDESV (reference sequence). The CDR3 covers 14 residues. This clone showed up just a few times. Antigen unknown. The rearrangement links TRBV11-1 to TRBJ1-1; D is uncertain. Sample: PBMCs. This clonotype was obtained from a man between 18 and 29 years old in good health and CMV-seronegative. The CDR3 loop is CASSSILIHTEAFF. The CDR3 DNA is TGTGCCAGCAGCTCCATACTAATTCACACTGAAGCTTTCTTT.